These 13 T cell receptor beta chains share one sample of origin, sequenced in a study of technical replicates of blood from a few donors. The data were produced by immunoSEQ multiplex PCR, yet TCRdb's version contains in-frame clones alone and is incomplete. The data hold tens of thousands of clones, with 90% to 95% observed a single time. The sequencing sample was made of T cells isolated from PBMCs. These receptors all come from a human donor in good health.

The chain recombines TRBV28 with TRBJ2-5, with a tentative D call TRBD2 (7 bases). Germline V CDR1 and CDR2: MDHEN, SYDVKM. The CDR3 totals 15 residues. Trimming cost V 7 bases and J 5 bases, with 20 bases left between them. The CDR3 sequence is CASKRGGAQWETQYF. The CDR3 region has the DNA TGTGCCAGCAAGAGGGGGGGGGCGCAATGGGAGACCCAGTACTTC. Looking up the rest from reference TRBV28 and TRBJ2-5 gives the full variable domain: DVKVTQSSRYLVKRTGEKVFLECVQDMDHENMFWYRQDPGLGLRLIYFSYDVKMKEKGDIPEGYSVSREKKERFSLILESASTNQTSMYLCASKRGGAQWETQYFGPGTRLLVL.

J is TRBJ2-7 and V is TRBV5-5; TRBD2 matches at 14 bases. Germline V gives CDR1 SGHKS, CDR2 YYEKEE (reference sequence). The trim removed 4 bases at V and 7 bases at J, leaving 7 bases unmatched. CDR3 length: 15 residues. In DNA, the CDR3 is TGTGCCAGCAGCCCCGGGACTAGCGGGAGAGGAGAGCAGTACTTC. Its protein is CASSPGTSGRGEQYF.

This clone was observed a few times. V and J are TRBV5-1 and TRBJ1-1; TRBD1 is a possible D gene (5 bases). Per germline, CDR1 SGHRS and CDR2 YFSETQ. The CDR3 runs to 15 residues. Trimming cost V 4 bases and J 1 base, with 14 bases left between them. The CDR3 DNA reads TGCGCCAGCAGCCCCCGGGGGGGGGAGAACACTGAAGCTTTCTTT. Translated: CASSPRGGENTEAFF.

This clone is a singleton in its sample. The V and J genes are TRBV2 and TRBJ2-7; 10 bases align to TRBD1. The CDR3 consists of 15 residues. V lost 6 bases and J lost 1; bases outside the gene matches: 6. The V gene's germline CDR1 is SNHLY and CDR2 FYNNEI. The CDR3 loop is CASRAGDRGSYEQYF. The CDR3 coding sequence is TGTGCCAGCAGGGCCGGGGACAGGGGATCCTACGAGCAGTACTTC.

CDR3 sequence: CSVGSTNQPQHF. CDR3 bases: TGCAGCGTTGGTTCGACTAATCAGCCCCAGCATTTT. The V call is TRBV29-1, the J call TRBJ1-5; D remains unclear. The V end lost 4 bases, the J end lost 4 bases, and 8 bases lay between the germline ends. CDR3 length: 12 residues. From germline, CDR1 is SQVTM and CDR2 ANQGSEA.

The chain joins TRBV4-2 to TRBJ2-7; possibly TRBD2 for D (6 bases). V shed 0 bases and J shed 4 bases, with 25 bases lying between them. This CDR3 is 19 amino acids long. CDR1 LGHNA and CDR2 YNFKEQ come from the germline V gene. DNA for the CDR3: TGTGCCAGCAGCCAAGAAATTATATCGGGAGATCGGTTGGGATACGAGCAGTACTTC. Its translation is CASSQEIISGDRLGYEQYF.

The chain links TRBV11-2 to TRBJ2-3, with D possibly being TRBD1 (6 bases). V lost 5 bases and J lost 0, with 12 bases in between. Germline CDR1 SGHAT, CDR2 FQNNGV. The CDR3 sequence is 15 residues long. The CDR3 DNA follows: TGTGCCAGCAGCGCGCCGGGACATAGCACAGATACGCAGTATTTT. Translated: CASSAPGHSTDTQYF.

The rearrangement links TRBV6-5 to TRBJ2-2, with 8 bases fitting TRBD1. The CDR3 is 15 amino acids. V was clipped by 6 bases and J by 3 bases; unmatched bases: 6. The germline V gene has CDR1 MNHEY and CDR2 SVGAGI. The CDR3, as DNA: TGTGCCAGCAGCTCCGGGACAGGAGACACCGGGGAGCTGTTTTTT. It is translated as CASSSGTGDTGELFF.

The chain recombines TRBV30 with TRBJ2-1, with TRBD1 identical over 8 bases. Trimming took 8 bases from V and 9 from J; bases not matched to a gene: 12. This CDR3 contains 13 residues. Germline V gives CDR1 GTSNPN, CDR2 SVGIG (reference sequence). CDR3 nucleotides: TGTGCCGGGACGCAGGGGGCGGGCGGTGAGCAGTTCTTC. This codes for CAGTQGAGGEQFF.

V is TRBV11-2 and J is TRBJ2-3; D might be TRBD1 (6 bases). Germline-derived CDR1 and CDR2 are SGHAT and FQNNGV. V lost 1 base and J 2 bases, leaving 10 bases between the germline ends. The CDR3 length is 15 residues. The CDR3 reads CASSLVRQVTDTQYF. For the CDR3, the DNA is TGTGCCAGCAGCTTAGTCCGACAGGTCACAGATACGCAGTATTTT.

This clone showed up just a few times. The chain employs TRBV19 and TRBJ1-5; 9 nucleotides agree with TRBD1. Germline-derived CDR1 and CDR2 are LNHDA and SQIVND (reference sequence). J was trimmed by 2 bases and V by 6 bases; bases with no gene match: 2. The length of the CDR3 is 14 residues. CDR3 region: CASSRDRGNQPQHF. As DNA, the CDR3 is TGTGCCAGTAGCAGGGACAGGGGCAATCAGCCCCAGCATTTT.

About this clone: Other DNA sequences within the sample encode an identical CDR3. The chain has TRBV25-1 and TRBJ1-2; 7 positions match TRBD1. There are 12 residues in the CDR3. The ends lost 8 bases at V and 1 base at J; junction bases unmatched: 1. Germline lookup yields CDR1 MGHDK and CDR2 SYGVNS. As DNA, the CDR3 is TGTGCCAGCCGGGACAGTAACTATGGCTACACCTTC. This encodes CASRDSNYGYTF.

The CDR3, as DNA: TGTGCCAGCAGCTTAAACAGAAAGACCCAGTACTTC. Translated, it gives CASSLNRKTQYF. This rearrangement joins TRBV7-9 to TRBJ2-5, with D hard to call. The V gene's germline CDR1 is SEHNR and CDR2 FQNEAQ (reference sequence). V was pared by 2 bases and J by 6 bases, with 7 bases between. The length of the CDR3 is 12 residues.